This TCR beta chain was identified during a study of T-cell memory formation after mild COVID-19 (dated by TCRdb to about 2021). Some background on the complete study: TCR sequence clusters from the two donors were largely donor specific. The cohort was made up of two young adult volunteers, one female and one male, who were previously healthy. T-cell clones expanding and contracting after mild COVID-19 in two donors were tracked by longitudinal TCRalpha and TCRbeta repertoire sequencing.

The sequencer was an Illumina NovaSeq 6000. TCRalpha and TCRbeta cDNA libraries were built by 5'RACE with constant-segment primers, adding sample barcodes and unique molecular identifiers. Trizol reagent was used to extract RNA from every sample. Library amplification was performed in two PCR steps, and a second sample barcode and Illumina TruSeq adapters were introduced in the second step. The libraries were sequenced on an Illumina NovaSeq using 2 x 150 bp paired-end reads. Per the original workflow: Reads were demultiplexed and collapsed into UMI-guided consensus sequences with migec v1.2.7. Using mixcr v2.1.11, UMI consensuses were aligned to TRA and TRB V and J templates and then assembled into clonotypes. Clonotypes were classified as expanded or contracted when called significant by both edgeR and NoisET, with noise models trained on biological replicates. For edgeR calls, the thresholds were a false discovery rate-adjusted p below 0.01 and a log2 fold-change of 1. As an exploratory analysis of dynamics, max-normalized trajectories of the 1000 most abundant clonotypes were examined with PCA combined with hierarchical clustering. Separately sequenced CD4+ and CD8+ repertoires were used to assign a CD4 or CD8 phenotype to each responding clone. TCRdb applied fastp at Q25 and MiXCR to the public reads, then kept only in-frame beta chains. CDR3 protein sequences are deduplicated, and each keeps its most common genes and DNA. The V and J calls and clone size come from TCRdb's table, not from the authors' own analysis. The sample yields roughly 510,000 distinct CDR3 sequences; around a sixth were counted once. Together, the top ten hold less than 10% of the sample.

Ficoll-Paque density gradient centrifugation was used to isolate PBMCs. This clonotype has only one observation. Its specific antigen is unknown. Qualities for individual bases were not recorded, and no much larger clone is one base off. One read is thin evidence. From the cysteine through the phenylalanine, the CDR3 covers 11 amino acids. Only CDR3 DNA remains: 33 bases, in frame from the first base. As encoded in the germline V gene, CDR1 is SQVTM while CDR2 is ANQGSEA. A distance of 10 bases separates the germline ends of V and J, which lose 2 bases and 9 bases respectively. Results the study describes overall, beyond this receptor: Contracting CD4+ clones were found mainly in CM and EM memory subsets, while CD8+ clones were enriched in EMRA. Some responding clones were detected in pre-infection memory, which suggested that pre-existing cross-reactive memory T cells had joined the SARS-CoV-2 response. SARS-CoV-2 specificity was not confirmed for the second-wave clones peaking on day 37. Only two mild cases were covered by the study, and larger cohorts that include severe cases with pre-infection samples were considered necessary. Balanced CD4/CD8 phenotypes were observed for clones contracting from day 15 to 85, whereas a bias towards CD4+ was observed for a second wave of clones expanding from day 15 to 37.

Sequencing input: PBMCs or a T cell subset sorted from them (not recorded which). Here the chain combines TRBV29-1 and TRBJ1-1; TRBD1 is a weak D gene call, 5 bases matching. The sequence was obtained from an adult woman who had mild COVID-19 (a few samples of this study predate the infection). The sample titles of this study are shuffled in the database, so cell type and time point are left out; the donor was told from shared clones. The sequence in DNA is TGCAGCGTTGAAACGGGACGTAAAGCTTTCTTT. Its amino acids are CSVETGRKAFF.